This T cell receptor beta chain was sequenced during a study of T-cell memory formation after mild COVID-19. Study as a whole: Largely, the TCR clusters proved donor specific.

Amplification by 5'RACE using constant-segment primers produced TCR alpha and TCR beta cDNA libraries that carried sample barcodes and UMIs. TCRdb reprocessed the 5' RACE reads via MiXCR and lists one record per CDR3 protein. The sample contains 430,000 or so distinct CDR3 sequences, around 25% of which appear only once. This clonotype came up a few times. The ends lost 12 bases at V and 0 bases at J; junction bases unmatched: 10. CDR3 length: 16 residues. The germline CDR1 and CDR2 sequences are KGHDR and SFDVKD. This receptor was taken from an adult woman who had mild COVID-19 (a few samples of this study predate the infection). Cell type and time point are not known. The chain joins TRBV24-1 to TRBJ2-2, with TRBD2 matching 9 bases. Material: PBMCs or a T cell subset sorted from them (not recorded which). This CDR3 is CAARGAGGANTGELFF. DNA for the CDR3: TGTGCCGCGAGGGGAGCGGGAGGAGCGAACACCGGGGAGCTGTTTTTT.